This T cell receptor (beta chain) appears in the sequencing data of a study of blood T cells in healthy people across ages. Primed by a sample-barcoded 5' primer and a J-beta primer mix, a second PCR proceeded for roughly 6 to 12 cycles. Using its own MiXCR run on the 5' RACE reads, TCRdb lists one record per CDR3 protein. The repertoire includes approximately 850,000 distinct CDR3 sequences, roughly 64% of them detected once, and approximately 21% sits in the top ten. With each sample, at least 5 micrograms of total RNA were extracted. This CDR3 comprises 13 residues. V lost 7 bases to trimming and J lost 4 bases; unmatched junction nucleotides: 7. Germline V gives CDR1 SQVTM, CDR2 ANQGSEA.

The sample was blood. The chain is built from TRBV29-1 and TRBJ2-1; 7 bases line up with TRBD1. The receptor's source is a man aged 25-40 years in good health. CDR3 residues: CSAGTGVYNEQFF. As DNA, the CDR3 is TGCAGCGCCGGAACAGGGGTGTACAATGAGCAGTTCTTC.